Listed here are 5 T cell receptor beta chains from one sample, sequenced in a study of blood T cell repertoires in COVID-19. The protocol was immunoSEQ multiplex PCR, while the TCRdb copy is restricted to in-frame clones and leaves out a portion. The sample records more than 150,000 clones, roughly 79% being singletons. The sequenced material came from peripheral blood. The origin of the receptors is a woman aged 80 or older with COVID-19, enrolled during active disease.

In its sample, this clone was seen once. The chain combines TRBV4-1 with TRBJ1-4; D call uncertain. V was clipped by 4 bases and J by 4 bases, with 13 bases between them. This CDR3 region has 15 residues. Germline values: CDR1 MGHRA, CDR2 YSYEKL. This CDR3 reads CASSPGAGDNEKLFF. The CDR3 bases are TGCGCCAGCAGCCCCGGCGCCGGGGATAATGAAAAACTGTTTTTT.

The chain has TRBV14 and TRBJ2-1, with TRBD1 matching over 7 bases. The CDR3 extends over 12 amino acids. With 5 bases clipped from V and 8 bases from J, the junction kept 3 bases outside the gene matches. The germline V gene has CDR1 SGHDN and CDR2 FVKESK. The CDR3 reads CASSLQGHEQFF. CDR3 in DNA: TGTGCCAGCAGCTTACAGGGGCATGAGCAGTTCTTC.

The chain carries TRBV6-5 and TRBJ2-7, with TRBD2 matching over 9 bases. Looked up from germline, CDR1 is MNHEY and CDR2 is SVGAGI. CDR3 length: 16 residues. The V segment lost 0 bases and the J segment 3 bases; nucleotides outside the gene matches: 6. CDR3 nucleotide sequence: TGTGCCAGCAGTTACTCACCTAGCGGGGTAATCTACGAGCAGTACTTC. Protein sequence: CASSYSPSGVIYEQYF.

The rearrangement joins TRBV18 to TRBJ1-3; D is possibly TRBD1 (5 bases). Trimming removed 3 bases at V and 1 base at J, with 7 bases between. Germline V gene data show CDR1 as KGHSH and CDR2 as LQKENI. This CDR3 is built from 14 residues. The DNA for the CDR3 is TGTGCCAGCTCACCCGGGACTTCTGGAAACACCATATATTTT. Its translation is CASSPGTSGNTIYF.

The rearrangement joins TRBV13 to TRBJ1-1; no reliable D call. CDR1 PRHDT and CDR2 FYEKMQ come from the germline V gene (reference sequence). Trimming removed 1 base at V and 8 bases at J, with 8 bases between. CDR3 size: 12 residues. DNA of the CDR3: TGTGCCAGCAGCTTAGCGGGAGCAGAAGCTTTCTTT. It codes for CASSLAGAEAFF.